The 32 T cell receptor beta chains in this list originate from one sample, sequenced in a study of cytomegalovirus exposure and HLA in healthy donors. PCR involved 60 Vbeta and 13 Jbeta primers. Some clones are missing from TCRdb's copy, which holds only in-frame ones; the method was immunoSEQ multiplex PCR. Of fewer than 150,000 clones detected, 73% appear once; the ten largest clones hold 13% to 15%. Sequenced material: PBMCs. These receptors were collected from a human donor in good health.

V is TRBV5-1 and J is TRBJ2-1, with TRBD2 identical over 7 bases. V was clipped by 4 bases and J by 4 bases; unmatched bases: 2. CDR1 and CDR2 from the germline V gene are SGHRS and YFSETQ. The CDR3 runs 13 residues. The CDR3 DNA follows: TGCGCCAGCAGCGCGGGAGTATACAATGAGCAGTTCTTC. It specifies CASSAGVYNEQFF.

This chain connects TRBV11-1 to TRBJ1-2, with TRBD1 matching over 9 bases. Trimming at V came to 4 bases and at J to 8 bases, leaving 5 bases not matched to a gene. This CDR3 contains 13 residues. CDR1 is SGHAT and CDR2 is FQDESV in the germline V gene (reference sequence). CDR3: CASSYGTGYGYTF. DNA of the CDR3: TGTGCCAGCAGCTACGGGACAGGGTACGGCTACACCTTC.

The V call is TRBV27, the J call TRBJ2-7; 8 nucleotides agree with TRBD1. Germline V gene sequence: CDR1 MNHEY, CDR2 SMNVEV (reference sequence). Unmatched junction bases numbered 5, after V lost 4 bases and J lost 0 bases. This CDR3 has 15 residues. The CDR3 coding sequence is TGTGCCAGCAGTTCCTACAGGGGGATCTCCTACGAGCAGTACTTC. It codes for CASSSYRGISYEQYF.

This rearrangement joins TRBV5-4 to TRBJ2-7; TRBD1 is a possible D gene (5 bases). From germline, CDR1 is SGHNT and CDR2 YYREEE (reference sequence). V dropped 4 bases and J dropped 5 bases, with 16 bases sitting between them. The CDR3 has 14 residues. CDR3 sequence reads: CASSRIGEFDEQYF. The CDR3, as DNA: TGTGCCAGCAGCCGGATAGGGGAATTTGACGAGCAGTACTTC.

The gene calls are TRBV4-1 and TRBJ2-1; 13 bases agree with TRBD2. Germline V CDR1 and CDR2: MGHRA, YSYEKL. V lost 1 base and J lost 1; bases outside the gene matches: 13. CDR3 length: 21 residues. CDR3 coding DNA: TGCGCCAGCAGCCAAGCTACCCTAGGACTAGCGGGGGAGACATCCTACAATGAGCAGTTCTTC. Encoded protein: CASSQATLGLAGETSYNEQFF.

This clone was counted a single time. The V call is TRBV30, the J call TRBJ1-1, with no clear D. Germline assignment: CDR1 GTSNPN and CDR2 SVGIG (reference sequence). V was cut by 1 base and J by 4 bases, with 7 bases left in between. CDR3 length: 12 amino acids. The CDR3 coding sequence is TGTGCCTGGAGTGGAGGGCCCACTGAAGCTTTCTTT. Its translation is CAWSGGPTEAFF.

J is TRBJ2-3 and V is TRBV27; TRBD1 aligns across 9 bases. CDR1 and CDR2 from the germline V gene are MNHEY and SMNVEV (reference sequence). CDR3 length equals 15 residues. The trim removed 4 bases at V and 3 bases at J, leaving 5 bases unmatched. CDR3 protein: CASSSRDRVTDTQYF. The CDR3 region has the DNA TGTGCCAGCAGTTCGCGGGACAGGGTTACAGATACGCAGTATTTT.

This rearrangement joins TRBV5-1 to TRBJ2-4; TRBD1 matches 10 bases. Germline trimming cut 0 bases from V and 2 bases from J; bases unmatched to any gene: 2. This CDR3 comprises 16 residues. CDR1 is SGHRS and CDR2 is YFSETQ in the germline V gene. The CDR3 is CASSLGDRGPKNIQYF. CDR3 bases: TGCGCCAGCAGCTTGGGGGACAGGGGACCCAAAAACATTCAGTACTTC.

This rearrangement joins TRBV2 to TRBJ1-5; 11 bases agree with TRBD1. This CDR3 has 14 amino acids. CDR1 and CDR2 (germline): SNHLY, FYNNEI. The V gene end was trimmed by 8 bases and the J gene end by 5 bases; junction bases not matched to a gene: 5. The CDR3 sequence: CASGTGGRDQPQHF. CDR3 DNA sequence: TGTGCCAGCGGGACAGGGGGAAGAGATCAGCCCCAGCATTTT.

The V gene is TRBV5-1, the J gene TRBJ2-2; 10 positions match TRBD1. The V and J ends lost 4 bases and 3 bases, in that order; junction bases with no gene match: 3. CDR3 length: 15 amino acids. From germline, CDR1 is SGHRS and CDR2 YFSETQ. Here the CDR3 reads CASSGGTGDTGELFF. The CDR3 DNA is TGCGCCAGCAGCGGAGGGACAGGGGACACCGGGGAGCTGTTTTTT.

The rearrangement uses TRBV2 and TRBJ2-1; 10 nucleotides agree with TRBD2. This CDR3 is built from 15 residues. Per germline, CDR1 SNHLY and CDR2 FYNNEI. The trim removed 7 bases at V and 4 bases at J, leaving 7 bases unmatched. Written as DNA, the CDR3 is TGTGCCAGCATTTCCGGGACTAGCGTTTACAATGAGCAGTTCTTC. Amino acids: CASISGTSVYNEQFF.

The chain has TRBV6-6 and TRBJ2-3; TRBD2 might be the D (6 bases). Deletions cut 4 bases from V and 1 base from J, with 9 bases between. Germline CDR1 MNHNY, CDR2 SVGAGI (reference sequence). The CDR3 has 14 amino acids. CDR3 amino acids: CASSLGGGTDTQYF. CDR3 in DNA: TGTGCCAGCAGTTTGGGGGGTGGCACAGATACGCAGTATTTT.

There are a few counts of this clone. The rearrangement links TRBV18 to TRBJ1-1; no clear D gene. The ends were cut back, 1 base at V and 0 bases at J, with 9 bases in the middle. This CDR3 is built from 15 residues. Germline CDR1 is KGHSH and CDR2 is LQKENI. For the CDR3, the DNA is TGTGCCAGCTCACCACTCGAAGAGATGAACACTGAAGCTTTCTTT. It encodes CASSPLEEMNTEAFF.

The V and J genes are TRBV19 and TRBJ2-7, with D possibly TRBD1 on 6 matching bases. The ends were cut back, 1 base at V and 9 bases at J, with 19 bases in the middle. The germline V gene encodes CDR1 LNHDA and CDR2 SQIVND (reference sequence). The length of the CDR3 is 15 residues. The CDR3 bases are TGTGCCAGTAGTATAGGAGGGGGACCCTCAATCGGGCAGTACTTC. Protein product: CASSIGGGPSIGQYF.

The CDR3 DNA follows: TGCGCCAGCAGCCGAGACGCAGGGGGCTCCGAGCAGTACTTC. It encodes CASSRDAGGSEQYF. The J gene is TRBJ2-7, the V gene TRBV4-1, with 8 positions matching TRBD1. V trimming: 4 bases; J trimming: 6 bases; junction bases outside the gene matches: 8. The CDR3 has 14 residues. The germline V gene encodes CDR1 MGHRA and CDR2 YSYEKL.

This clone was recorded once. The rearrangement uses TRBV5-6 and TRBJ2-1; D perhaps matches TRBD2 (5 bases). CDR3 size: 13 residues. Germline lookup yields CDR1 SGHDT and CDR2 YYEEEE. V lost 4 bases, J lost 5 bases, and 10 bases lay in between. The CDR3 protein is CASSPTGNNEQFF. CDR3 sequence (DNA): TGTGCCAGCAGCCCGACGGGGAACAATGAGCAGTTCTTC.

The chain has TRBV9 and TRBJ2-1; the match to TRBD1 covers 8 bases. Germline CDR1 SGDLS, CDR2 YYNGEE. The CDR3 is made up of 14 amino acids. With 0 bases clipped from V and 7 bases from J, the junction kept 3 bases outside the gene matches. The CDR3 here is CASSVDNRGNEQFF. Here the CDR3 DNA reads TGTGCCAGCAGCGTAGATAACAGGGGGAATGAGCAGTTCTTC.

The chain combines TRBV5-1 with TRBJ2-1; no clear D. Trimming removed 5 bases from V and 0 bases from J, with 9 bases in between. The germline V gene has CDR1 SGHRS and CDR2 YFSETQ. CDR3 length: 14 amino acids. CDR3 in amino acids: CASSVSSSYNEQFF. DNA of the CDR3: TGCGCCAGCAGTGTTAGTAGCTCCTACAATGAGCAGTTCTTC.

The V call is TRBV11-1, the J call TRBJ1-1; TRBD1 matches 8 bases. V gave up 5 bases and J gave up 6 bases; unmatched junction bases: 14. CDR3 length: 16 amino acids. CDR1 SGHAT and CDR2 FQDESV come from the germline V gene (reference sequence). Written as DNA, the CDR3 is TGTGCCAGCAGCCAAACGGACAGGGATGGTAGAGCTGAAGCTTTCTTT. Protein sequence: CASSQTDRDGRAEAFF.

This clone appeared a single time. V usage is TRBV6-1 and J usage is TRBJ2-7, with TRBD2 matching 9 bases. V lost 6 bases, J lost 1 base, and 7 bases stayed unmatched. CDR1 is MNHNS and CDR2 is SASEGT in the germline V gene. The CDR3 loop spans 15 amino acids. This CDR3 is CASRVAGAGSYEQYF. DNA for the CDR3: TGTGCCAGCAGGGTAGCGGGAGCAGGTTCCTACGAGCAGTACTTC.

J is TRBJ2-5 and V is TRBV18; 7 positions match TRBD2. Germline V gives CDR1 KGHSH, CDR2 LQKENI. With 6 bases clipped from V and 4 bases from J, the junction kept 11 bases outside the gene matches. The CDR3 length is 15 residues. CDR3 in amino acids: CASSPPDLAGETQYF. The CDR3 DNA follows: TGTGCCAGCTCTCCGCCCGATTTAGCGGGAGAGACCCAGTACTTC.

The CDR3 is CASSLVDRAYNSPLHF. The CDR3 bases are TGTGCCAGCAGCTTGGTGGACAGGGCCTATAATTCACCCCTCCACTTT. The V and J genes are TRBV5-6 and TRBJ1-6; TRBD1 aligns across 8 bases. V shed 0 bases, J shed 2 bases, and the junction held 1 base outside the gene matches. The length of the CDR3 is 16 residues. In germline, CDR1 is SGHDT, CDR2 YYEEEE.

CDR3 amino acids: CASSLGLAGGSTDTQYF. In DNA, the CDR3 is TGTGCCAGCAGTCTGGGACTAGCGGGAGGGAGCACAGATACGCAGTATTTT. The V and J genes are TRBV7-2 and TRBJ2-3; 16 bases fit TRBD2. The CDR3 contains 17 residues. J was trimmed by 0 bases and V by 6 bases; bases with no gene match: 3. Per germline, CDR1 SGHTA and CDR2 FQGNSA.

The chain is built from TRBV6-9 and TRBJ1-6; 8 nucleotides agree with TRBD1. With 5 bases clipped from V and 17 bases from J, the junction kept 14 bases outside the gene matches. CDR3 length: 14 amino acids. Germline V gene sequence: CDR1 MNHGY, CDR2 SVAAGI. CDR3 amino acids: CASSHATPTGGVHF. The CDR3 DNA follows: TGTGCCAGCAGTCACGCCACACCCACAGGGGGAGTCCACTTT.

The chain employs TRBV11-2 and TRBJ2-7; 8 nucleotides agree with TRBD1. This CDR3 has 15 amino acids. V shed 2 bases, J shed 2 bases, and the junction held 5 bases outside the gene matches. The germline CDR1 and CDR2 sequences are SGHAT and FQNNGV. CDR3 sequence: CASSLQQGATYEQYF. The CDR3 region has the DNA TGTGCCAGCAGCTTACAGCAGGGGGCTACCTACGAGCAGTACTTC.

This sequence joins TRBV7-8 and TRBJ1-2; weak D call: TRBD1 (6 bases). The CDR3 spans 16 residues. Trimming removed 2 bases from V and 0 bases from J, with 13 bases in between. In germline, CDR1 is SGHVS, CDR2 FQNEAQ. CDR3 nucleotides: TGTGCCAGCAGCTTAATCGCAGGGGCAACTAACTATGGCTACACCTTC. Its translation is CASSLIAGATNYGYTF.

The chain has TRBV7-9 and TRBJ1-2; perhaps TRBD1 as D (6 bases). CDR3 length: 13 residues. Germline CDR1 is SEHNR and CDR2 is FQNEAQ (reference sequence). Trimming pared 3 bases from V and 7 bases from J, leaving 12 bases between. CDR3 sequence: CASSLKDRGGYTF. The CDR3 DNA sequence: TGTGCCAGCAGCTTGAAGGACAGAGGTGGCTACACCTTC.

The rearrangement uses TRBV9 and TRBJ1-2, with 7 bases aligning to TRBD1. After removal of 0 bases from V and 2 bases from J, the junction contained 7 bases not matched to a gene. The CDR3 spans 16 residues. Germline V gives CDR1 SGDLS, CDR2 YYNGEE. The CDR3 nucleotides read TGTGCCAGCAGCGTAGGCCCGGTACAGGGGAACTATGGCTACACCTTC. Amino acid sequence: CASSVGPVQGNYGYTF.

DNA for the CDR3: TGCGCCAGCAGCTTGGAGGGGGGGCCGAGTCAGCCCCAGCATTTT. Protein sequence: CASSLEGGPSQPQHF. The chain has TRBV5-1 and TRBJ1-5, with D possibly being TRBD1 (6 bases). Trimming removed 0 bases from V and 6 bases from J, with 13 bases in between. The CDR3 sequence is 15 residues long. Germline CDR1 SGHRS, CDR2 YFSETQ.

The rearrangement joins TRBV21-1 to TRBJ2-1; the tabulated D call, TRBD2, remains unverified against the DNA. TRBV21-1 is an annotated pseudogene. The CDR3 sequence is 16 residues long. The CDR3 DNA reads TGTGCCAGCAGCCCCACTAGCGGGGATACCTACAATGAGCAGTTCTTC. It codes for CASSPTSGDTYNEQFF.

In DNA form, the CDR3 reads TGTGCCATCAGTCCTTTGGAGACGACCGGACACCTGAAGGACACCGGGGAGCTGTTTTTT. Its translation is CAISPLETTGHLKDTGELFF. The chain carries TRBV10-3 and TRBJ2-2, with D possibly matching TRBD1 (5 bases). This CDR3 has 20 residues. The germline V and J ends were trimmed by 5 bases and 3 bases, with 28 bases remaining between them. Per the germline V gene, CDR1 is ENHRY and CDR2 is SYGVKD.

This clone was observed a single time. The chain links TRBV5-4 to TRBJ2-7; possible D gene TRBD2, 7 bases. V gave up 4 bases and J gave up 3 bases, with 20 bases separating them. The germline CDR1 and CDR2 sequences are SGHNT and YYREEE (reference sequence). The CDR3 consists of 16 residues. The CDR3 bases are TGTGCCAGCAGCCCCCGGGGAGGGGGGAAAAGCTACGAGCAGTACTTC. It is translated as CASSPRGGGKSYEQYF.